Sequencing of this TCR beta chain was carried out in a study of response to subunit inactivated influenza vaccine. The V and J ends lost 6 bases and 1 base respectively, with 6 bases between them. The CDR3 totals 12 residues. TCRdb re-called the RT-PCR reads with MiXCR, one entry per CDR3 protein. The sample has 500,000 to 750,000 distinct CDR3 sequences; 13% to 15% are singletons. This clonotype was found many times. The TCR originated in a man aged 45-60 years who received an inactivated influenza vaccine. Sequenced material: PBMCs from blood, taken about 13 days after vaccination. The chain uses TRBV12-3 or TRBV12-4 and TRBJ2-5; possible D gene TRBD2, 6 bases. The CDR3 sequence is CASRGGQETQYF. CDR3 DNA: TGTGCCAGCAGGGGGGGCCAAGAGACCCAGTACTTC.